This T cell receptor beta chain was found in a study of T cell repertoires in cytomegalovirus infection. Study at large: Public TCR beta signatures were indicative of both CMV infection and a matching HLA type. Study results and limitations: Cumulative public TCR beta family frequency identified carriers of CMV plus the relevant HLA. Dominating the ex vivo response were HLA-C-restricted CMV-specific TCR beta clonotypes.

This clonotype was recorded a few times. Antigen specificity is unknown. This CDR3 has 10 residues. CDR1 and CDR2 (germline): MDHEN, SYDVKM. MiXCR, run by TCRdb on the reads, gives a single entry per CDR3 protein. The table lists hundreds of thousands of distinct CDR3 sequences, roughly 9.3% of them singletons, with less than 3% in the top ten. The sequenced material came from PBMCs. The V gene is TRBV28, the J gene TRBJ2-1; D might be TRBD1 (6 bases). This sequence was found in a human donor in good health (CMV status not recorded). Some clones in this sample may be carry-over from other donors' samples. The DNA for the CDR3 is TGTACAACAGGGTTTAATGAGCAGTTCTTC. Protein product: CTTGFNEQFF.